Each of the 7 T cell receptor beta chains below was sequenced from the same sample in a study of blood T cell repertoires in COVID-19 (dated by TCRdb to the early 2020s). Receptor libraries were prepared by the immunoSEQ multiplex PCR assay. Sourced from immuneACCESS, this table was stored by TCRdb with only in-frame sequences that have V and J called. A share of the clones is absent; for the studies checked, an unresolved V gene accounts for under half, and the remainder has no known explanation. Across this sample there are some 320,000 clones, with nearly 90% seen only once. 2.5% to 3% of the sample rests with the top ten. The source material was PBMCs or T cells enriched from blood (not recorded which). These receptors came from a woman between 50 and 59 years old who had been exposed to COVID-19.

In this sample, this clone turned up once. The rearrangement links TRBV7-2 to TRBJ1-6; the match to TRBD1 covers 9 bases. The CDR3 is 16 amino acids. The V gene's germline CDR1 is SGHTA and CDR2 FQGNSA. J gave up 9 bases and V 1 base, and 7 bases lay outside the gene matches. The CDR3: CASSLVGGQGASPLHF. CDR3 nucleotide sequence: TGTGCCAGCAGCTTAGTGGGGGGACAGGGTGCTTCACCCCTCCACTTT.

V and J are TRBV19 and TRBJ1-5; a weak D match, TRBD1 (6 bases). Trimming pared 1 base from V and 0 bases from J, leaving 16 bases between. The CDR3 covers 18 residues. Germline values: CDR1 LNHDA, CDR2 SQIVND (reference sequence). CDR3 sequence: CASSIGDTLLYSNQPQHF. CDR3 bases: TGTGCCAGTAGTATAGGGGACACCCTACTTTATAGCAATCAGCCCCAGCATTTT.

The sample holds a few counts of this clone. The J gene is TRBJ1-2, the V gene TRBV6-5; 8 positions agree with TRBD1. CDR1 and CDR2 from the germline V gene are MNHEY and SVGAGI. The CDR3 runs 14 residues. The V segment lost 6 bases and the J segment 6 bases; nucleotides outside the gene matches: 9. CDR3 DNA: TGTGCCAGCAGAAACTCCGGGACAGGCCATGGCTACACCTTC. Its translation is CASRNSGTGHGYTF.

This chain uses TRBV3-1 (or the pseudogene TRBV3-2) with TRBJ2-3; 7 nucleotides match TRBD2. V was pared by 4 bases and J by 1 base, with 11 bases of the junction left unmatched. Germline-derived CDR1 and CDR2 are LGHDT and YNNKEL (reference sequence). The CDR3 covers 17 residues. CDR3 bases: TGTGCCAGCAGCCGGGACCCTCTCCGGGGGGGCACAGATACGCAGTATTTT. This codes for CASSRDPLRGGTDTQYF.

This clone was counted once. V usage is TRBV30 and J usage is TRBJ1-6, with D uncertain. This CDR3 comprises 13 residues. Germline CDR1 and CDR2: GTSNPN and SVGIG (reference sequence). Between the trimmed V and J ends, which lost 7 bases and 0 bases, there was a span of 7 bases. The CDR3: CAFFSSYNSPLHF. In DNA form, the CDR3 reads TGTGCCTTCTTTAGCTCCTATAATTCACCCCTCCACTTT.

This clone appeared a single time. This sequence joins TRBV5-4 and TRBJ2-7, with TRBD1 identical over 8 bases. Germline V gene lookup returns CDR1 SGHNT and CDR2 YYREEE (reference sequence). CDR3 length equals 15 residues. V dropped 4 bases and J dropped 3; count of bases not matched to a gene: 9. CDR3 in amino acids: CASSPGTGSLYEQYF. The CDR3, as DNA: TGTGCCAGCAGCCCGGGGACAGGTAGTCTCTACGAGCAGTACTTC.

Only one count was recorded for this clone. This chain uses TRBV10-3 with TRBJ2-2; tentatively, D is TRBD1 (5 bases). Germline CDR1 ENHRY, CDR2 SYGVKD. The CDR3 has 14 amino acids. The germline V and J ends were trimmed by 8 bases and 3 bases, with 13 bases remaining between them. The CDR3 DNA sequence: TGTGCCATCTCGCCAGGGTGGGACACCGGGGAGCTGTTTTTT. Its protein is CAISPGWDTGELFF.